The sequence of this T cell receptor beta chain was determined in a study of T cells after yellow fever vaccination. Study results and limitations: The secondary response peaked faster, at day 5 versus 15, but was weaker.

Germline V gene data show CDR1 as KGHSH and CDR2 as LQKENI. This CDR3 comprises 15 residues. The V and J ends lost 3 bases and 4 bases respectively, with 15 bases between them. One entry per CDR3 protein results from TCRdb running MiXCR on the 5' RACE reads. The table shows some 320,000 distinct CDR3 sequences, with about 4% occurring only once. In regard to this clonotype: Its antigen is undetermined.

The V gene is TRBV18, the J gene TRBJ2-5; D might be TRBD1 (6 bases). The TCR originated in a man aged 18 to 30 who received the YFV17D yellow fever vaccine. The sample was PBMCs, taken 5 days after the yellow fever booster vaccination. The CDR3 loop is CASSPLAGAAETQYF. In DNA, the CDR3 is TGTGCCAGCTCACCTCTTGCAGGGGCGGCAGAGACCCAGTACTTC.